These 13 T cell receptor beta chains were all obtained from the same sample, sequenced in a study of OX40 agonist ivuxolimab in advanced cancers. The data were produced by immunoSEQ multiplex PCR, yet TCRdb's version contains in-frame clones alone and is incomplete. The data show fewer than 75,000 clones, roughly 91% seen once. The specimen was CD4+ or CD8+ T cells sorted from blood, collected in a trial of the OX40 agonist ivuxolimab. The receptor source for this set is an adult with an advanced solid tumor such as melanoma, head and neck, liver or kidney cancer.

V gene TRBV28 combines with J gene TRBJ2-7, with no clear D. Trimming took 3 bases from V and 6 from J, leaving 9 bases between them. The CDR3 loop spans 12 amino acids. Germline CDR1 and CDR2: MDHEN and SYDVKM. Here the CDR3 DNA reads TGTGCCAGCAGTTTGGTGATCACCGAGCAGTACTTC. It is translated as CASSLVITEQYF.

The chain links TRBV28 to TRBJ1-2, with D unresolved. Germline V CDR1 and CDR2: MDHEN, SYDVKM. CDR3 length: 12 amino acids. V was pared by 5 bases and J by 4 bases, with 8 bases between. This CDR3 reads CASSREFYGYTF. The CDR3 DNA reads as TGTGCCAGCAGTAGGGAGTTCTATGGCTACACCTTC.

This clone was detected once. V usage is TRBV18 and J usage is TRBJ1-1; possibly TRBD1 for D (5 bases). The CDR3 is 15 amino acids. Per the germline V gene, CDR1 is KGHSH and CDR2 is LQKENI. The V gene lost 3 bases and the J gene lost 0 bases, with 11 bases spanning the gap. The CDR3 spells CASSPQGLLNTEAFF. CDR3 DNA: TGTGCCAGCTCACCGCAGGGACTACTGAACACTGAAGCTTTCTTT. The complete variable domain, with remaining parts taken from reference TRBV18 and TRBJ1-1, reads NAGVMQNPRHLVRRRGQEARLRCSPMKGHSHVYWYRQLPEEGLKFMVYLQKENIIDESGMPKERFSAEFPKEGPSILRIQQVVRGDSAAYFCASSPQGLLNTEAFFGQGTRLTVV.

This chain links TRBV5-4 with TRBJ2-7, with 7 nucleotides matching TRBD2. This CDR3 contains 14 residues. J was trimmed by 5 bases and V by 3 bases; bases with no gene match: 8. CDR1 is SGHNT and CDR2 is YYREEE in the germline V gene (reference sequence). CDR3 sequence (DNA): TGTGCCAGCAGCTCGTCCGGGGGGAAGGACGAGCAGTACTTC. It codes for CASSSSGGKDEQYF.

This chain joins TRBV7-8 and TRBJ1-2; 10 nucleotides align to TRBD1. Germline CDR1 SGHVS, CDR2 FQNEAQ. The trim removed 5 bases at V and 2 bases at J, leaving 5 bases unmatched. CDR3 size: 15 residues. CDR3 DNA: TGTGCCAGCAGCCCCCGGGACAGGGGCAACTATGGCTACACCTTC. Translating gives CASSPRDRGNYGYTF.

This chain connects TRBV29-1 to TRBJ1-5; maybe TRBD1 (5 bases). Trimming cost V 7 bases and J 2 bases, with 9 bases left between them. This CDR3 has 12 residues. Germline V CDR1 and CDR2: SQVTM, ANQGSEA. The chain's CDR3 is CSAGEGNQPQHF. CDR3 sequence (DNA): TGCAGCGCGGGGGAGGGCAATCAGCCCCAGCATTTT.

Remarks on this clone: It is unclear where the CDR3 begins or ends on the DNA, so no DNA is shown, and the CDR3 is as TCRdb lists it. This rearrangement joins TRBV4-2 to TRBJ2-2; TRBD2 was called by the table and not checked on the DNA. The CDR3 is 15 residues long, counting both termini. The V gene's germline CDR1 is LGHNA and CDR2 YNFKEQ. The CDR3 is CASSQLSWETGELFF.

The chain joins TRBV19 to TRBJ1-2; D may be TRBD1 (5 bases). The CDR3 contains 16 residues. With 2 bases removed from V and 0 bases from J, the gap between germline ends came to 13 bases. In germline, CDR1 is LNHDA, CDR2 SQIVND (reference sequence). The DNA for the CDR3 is TGTGCCAGTAGTATAATGGCAGGGTCGACTAACTATGGCTACACCTTC. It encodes CASSIMAGSTNYGYTF.

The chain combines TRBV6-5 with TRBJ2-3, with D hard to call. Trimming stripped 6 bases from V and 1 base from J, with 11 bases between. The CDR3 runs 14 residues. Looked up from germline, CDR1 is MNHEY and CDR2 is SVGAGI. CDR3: CASRYRLRTDTQYF. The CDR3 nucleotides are TGTGCCAGCAGGTATAGGCTACGCACAGATACGCAGTATTTT.

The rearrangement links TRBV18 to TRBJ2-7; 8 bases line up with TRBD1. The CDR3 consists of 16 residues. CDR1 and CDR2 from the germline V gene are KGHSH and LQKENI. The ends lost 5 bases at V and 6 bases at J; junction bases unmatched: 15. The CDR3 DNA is TGTGCCAGCTCAGCTACTCCGGGACAGGCTTGGGGCGAGCAGTACTTC. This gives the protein CASSATPGQAWGEQYF.

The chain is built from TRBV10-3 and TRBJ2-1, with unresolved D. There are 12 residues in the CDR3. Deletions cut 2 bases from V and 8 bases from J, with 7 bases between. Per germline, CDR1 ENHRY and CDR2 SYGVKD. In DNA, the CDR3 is TGTGCCATCAGTGAGCGGATGGATGAGCAGTTCTTC. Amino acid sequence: CAISERMDEQFF.

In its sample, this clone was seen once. CDR3 residues: CASSPRGSGNTIYF. The CDR3 DNA reads as TGTGCCAGCAGTCCTAGGGGTTCTGGAAACACCATATATTTT. The rearrangement joins TRBV2 to TRBJ1-3; a weak D match, TRBD1 (5 bases). Looked up from germline, CDR1 is SNHLY and CDR2 is FYNNEI. V lost 5 bases to trimming and J lost 1 base, with 9 bases between them. This CDR3 is 14 amino acids long.

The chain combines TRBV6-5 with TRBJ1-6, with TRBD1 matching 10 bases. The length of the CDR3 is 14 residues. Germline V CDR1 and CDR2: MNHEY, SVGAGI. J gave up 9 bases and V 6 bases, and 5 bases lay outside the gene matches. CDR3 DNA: TGTGCCAGCAGACCCGACAGGGGGCTTTCACCCCTCCACTTT. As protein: CASRPDRGLSPLHF.